This T cell receptor (beta chain) emerged from a study of blood T cell repertoires in COVID-19. The wider study: The study drew acute and convalescent COVID-19 samples from the United States, Italy and Spain.

Trimming took 4 bases from V and 2 from J, leaving 12 bases between them. This CDR3 comprises 15 residues. The V gene's germline CDR1 is LGHDT and CDR2 YNNKEL (reference sequence). Profiled with immunoSEQ multiplex PCR; TCRdb holds only in-frame clones, not every one. This table holds about 330,000 clones, more than 85% found once. The receptor's source is a woman aged 25-40 years who had recovered from COVID-19. The chain employs TRBV3-1 (or the pseudogene TRBV3-2) and TRBJ1-3; tentatively, D is TRBD1 (6 bases). The source material was PBMCs or T cells enriched from blood (not recorded which). The CDR3 DNA reads TGTGCCAGCAGCCCCACAGGGTCGGCTGGAAACACCATATATTTT. This gives the protein CASSPTGSAGNTIYF.